This entry features one T cell receptor beta chain sequence. Its cognate antigen is unknown. Assay used: immunoSEQ multiplex PCR; TCRdb lists only in-frame clones, some missing. The repertoire consists of 170,000 or so clones, with about nine tenths occurring once and the leading ten covering about 1.6%. This sample is part of a study of T cell responses to AZD1222 COVID-19 vaccine. Points from the study as a whole: Clonal diversity may have been underestimated in mostly white British donors.

CDR1 MNHEY and CDR2 SVGAGI come from the germline V gene. The CDR3 sequence is 13 residues long. V dropped 8 bases and J dropped 10 bases, with 15 bases sitting between them. The sample in question was peripheral blood, obtained on day 0 of AZD1222 vaccination. This receptor was identified in an adult in good health. The rearrangement joins TRBV6-5 to TRBJ1-6; tentatively, D is TRBD1 (6 bases). Here the CDR3 DNA reads TGTGCCAGCCTTCCGGGACAAGCCTCACCCCTCCACTTT. Protein sequence: CASLPGQASPLHF.